This T cell receptor (beta chain) derives from a study of T-cell reconstitution after alpha-beta-depleted transplantation in children. This clonotype has at least ten counts. Its target is not known. The study's findings and limits: Surviving recipient T cells and thymic progenitors produced the high day-60 TCRbeta diversity seen in some patients.

Unique molecular identifiers were built into the TCRbeta library. TCRdb itself ran the PCR reads through MiXCR, one entry per CDR3 protein. Of roughly 200,000 distinct CDR3 sequences listed, roughly 10% are singletons. This sequence originates from a child younger than two with acute myeloid leukemia, due to receive a stem cell transplant. This material consisted of PBMCs, taken before TCRalphabeta/CD19-depleted stem cell transplant.

The CDR3 region is CASSEFRLAGEETQYF. The CDR3 DNA sequence: TGTGCCAGCAGTGAATTTCGACTAGCGGGTGAAGAGACCCAGTACTTC. The rearrangement links TRBV2 to TRBJ2-5; 10 bases fit TRBD2. Unmatched junction bases numbered 6, after V lost 2 bases and J lost 3 bases. This CDR3 spans 16 amino acids. Looked up from germline, CDR1 is SNHLY and CDR2 is FYNNEI.